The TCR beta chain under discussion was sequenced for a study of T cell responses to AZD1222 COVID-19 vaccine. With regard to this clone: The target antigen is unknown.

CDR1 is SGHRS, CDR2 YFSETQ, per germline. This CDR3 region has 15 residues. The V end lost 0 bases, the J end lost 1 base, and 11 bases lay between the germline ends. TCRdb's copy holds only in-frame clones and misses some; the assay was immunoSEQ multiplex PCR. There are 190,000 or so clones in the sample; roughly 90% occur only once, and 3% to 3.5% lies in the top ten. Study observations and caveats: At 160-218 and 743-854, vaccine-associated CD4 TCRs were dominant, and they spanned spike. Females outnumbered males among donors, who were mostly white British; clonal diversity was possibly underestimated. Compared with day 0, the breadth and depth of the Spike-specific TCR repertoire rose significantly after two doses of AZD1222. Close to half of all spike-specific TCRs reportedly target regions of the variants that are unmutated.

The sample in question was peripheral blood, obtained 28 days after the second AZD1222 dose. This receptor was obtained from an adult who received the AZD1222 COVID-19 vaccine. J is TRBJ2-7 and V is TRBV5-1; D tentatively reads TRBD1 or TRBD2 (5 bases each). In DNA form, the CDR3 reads TGCGCCAGCAGCTTGGGAGGGGTAGGATCCTACGAGCAGTACTTC. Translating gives CASSLGGVGSYEQYF.